Presented here are 17 T cell receptor beta chains from one specimen sequenced in a study of blood T cell repertoires in COVID-19. Measured with immunoSEQ multiplex PCR; TCRdb has only the in-frame clones, and not every one. This repertoire shows around 70,000 clones, about nine tenths found once; its top ten account for 25% to 30%. The sequenced material came from peripheral blood. Receptors were obtained from a woman of 80 years or more with active or convalescent COVID-19.

V and J are TRBV3-1 (or the pseudogene TRBV3-2) and TRBJ1-4; weak D call: TRBD1 (5 bases). The germline V and J ends were trimmed by 5 bases and 10 bases, with 20 bases remaining between them. This CDR3 is 15 amino acids long. CDR1 LGHDT and CDR2 YNNKEL come from the germline V gene (reference sequence). CDR3 sequence reads: CASSGLGRGRVKLFF. DNA of the CDR3: TGTGCCAGCAGCGGATTGGGGCGGGGTAGAGTAAAACTGTTTTTT.

This clone was seen only once. The chain uses TRBV28 and TRBJ1-1; 7 bases are a match to TRBD1. V dropped 5 bases and J dropped 2; count of bases not matched to a gene: 5. The CDR3 consists of 14 residues. Germline V gene sequence: CDR1 MDHEN, CDR2 SYDVKM. The CDR3 sequence is CASSGSGGNTEAFF. As DNA, the CDR3 is TGTGCCAGCAGTGGATCAGGGGGTAACACTGAAGCTTTCTTT.

V gene TRBV19 combines with J gene TRBJ2-3; 7 bases line up with TRBD1. CDR3 size: 14 residues. Germline V lookup: CDR1 LNHDA, CDR2 SQIVND (reference sequence). After removal of 6 bases from V and 4 bases from J, the junction contained 7 bases not matched to a gene. The CDR3 sequence is CASRQGLFADTQYF. CDR3 in DNA: TGTGCCAGTAGACAGGGGTTATTCGCAGATACGCAGTATTTT. Full variable domain (rest looked up from reference TRBV19 and TRBJ2-3): DGGITQSPKYLFRKEGQNVTLSCEQNLNHDAMYWYRQDPGQGLRLIYYSQIVNDFQKGDIAEGYSVSREKKESFPLTVTSAQKNPTAFYLCASRQGLFADTQYFGPGTRLTVL.

The rearrangement links TRBV6-6 to TRBJ2-1, with 7 bases aligning to TRBD1. In germline, CDR1 is MNHNY, CDR2 SVGAGI (reference sequence). The CDR3 extends over 15 amino acids. V was pared by 1 base and J by 8 bases, with 8 bases of the junction left unmatched. The CDR3 DNA reads as TGTGCCAGCAGTTACTTCCCAGGGGGTTCGTATGAGCAGTTCTTC. Its protein product is CASSYFPGGSYEQFF.

This rearrangement joins TRBV7-8 to TRBJ2-7; D not resolved. The ends were cut back, 1 base at V and 1 base at J, with 8 bases in the middle. Per the germline V gene, CDR1 is SGHVS and CDR2 is FQNEAQ. CDR3 length: 14 residues. CDR3 DNA sequence: TGTGCCAGCAGCTTAGGTGACACATCCTACGAGCAGTACTTC. As protein: CASSLGDTSYEQYF.

This chain links TRBV4-3 with TRBJ1-1; D remains unclear. CDR3 size: 13 residues. V was cut by 11 bases and J by 6 bases, with 19 bases left in between. Germline V lookup: CDR1 LGHNA, CDR2 YSLEER. The CDR3 bases are TGCGCCGGATGGGTTGGGGAGATCGCTGAAGCTTTCTTT. As protein: CAGWVGEIAEAFF.

This clone has more than one count but fewer than ten. This sequence joins TRBV30 and TRBJ1-2, with 7 bases identical to TRBD1. Germline-derived CDR1 and CDR2 are GTSNPN and SVGIG (reference sequence). V lost 3 bases to trimming and J lost 0 bases; unmatched junction nucleotides: 13. CDR3 length equals 17 residues. The CDR3 region is CAWSQDREWDANYGYTF. The CDR3 DNA reads as TGTGCCTGGAGCCAAGACAGGGAATGGGATGCTAACTATGGCTACACCTTC.

The V gene is TRBV5-1, the J gene TRBJ1-5, with a tentative D call TRBD1 (6 bases). The V and J ends lost 0 bases and 11 bases respectively, with 18 bases between them. The V gene's germline CDR1 is SGHRS and CDR2 YFSETQ. This CDR3 contains 15 residues. The CDR3 coding sequence is TGCGCCAGCAGCTTGGAAGGGTCAGGGGAAGGATCCCAGCATTTT. Translated: CASSLEGSGEGSQHF.

The V call is TRBV20-1, the J call TRBJ2-7; 12 nucleotides line up with TRBD2. The CDR3 loop spans 15 amino acids. In germline, CDR1 is DFQATT, CDR2 SNEGSKA (reference sequence). With V trimmed by 3 bases and J by 2 bases, 5 bases remained unmatched. As DNA, the CDR3 is TGCAGTGCTAGTCGGACTAGCGGGGATACCTACGAGCAGTACTTC. Protein: CSASRTSGDTYEQYF.

This clone was seen a handful of times. The V gene is TRBV9, the J gene TRBJ2-7, with 11 nucleotides matching TRBD1. This CDR3 has 15 amino acids. Germline loops: CDR1 SGDLS, CDR2 YYNGEE. Trimming at V came to 4 bases and at J to 2 bases, leaving 5 bases not matched to a gene. CDR3 region: CASSLTGQGAYEQYF. The CDR3 nucleotides are TGTGCCAGCAGCCTTACGGGACAGGGGGCCTACGAGCAGTACTTC.

The V gene is TRBV5-1, the J gene TRBJ2-7, with D maybe TRBD1 (5 bases). The germline V gene has CDR1 SGHRS and CDR2 YFSETQ. V lost 3 bases, J lost 3 bases, and 10 bases lay in between. This CDR3 has 13 residues. DNA of the CDR3: TGCGCCAGCAGCTCCGACAGAGTCTACGAGCAGTACTTC. Translated, it gives CASSSDRVYEQYF.

This clone was found once. The rearrangement uses TRBV5-1 and TRBJ2-7; D not resolved. Germline V gene lookup returns CDR1 SGHRS and CDR2 YFSETQ. Trimming left V 0 bases short and J 0 bases short, with 10 bases between. This CDR3 has 15 residues. CDR3 DNA sequence: TGCGCCAGCAGCTTGGAGGAGTCCCTCTCCTACGAGCAGTACTTC. As protein: CASSLEESLSYEQYF.

The chain uses TRBV28 and TRBJ1-1, with D possibly being TRBD1 (6 bases). The V end lost 4 bases, the J end lost 8 bases, and 17 bases lay between the germline ends. Germline CDR1 is MDHEN and CDR2 is SYDVKM. The CDR3 loop spans 14 amino acids. CDR3 nucleotide sequence: TGTGCCAGCAGTTCAGGGACACCCATGGGAGAAGCTTTCTTT. Its translation: CASSSGTPMGEAFF.

The chain employs TRBV5-5 and TRBJ1-4, with D possibly being TRBD1 (5 bases). Germline V CDR1 and CDR2: SGHKS, YYEKEE (reference sequence). The germline V and J ends were trimmed by 4 bases and 10 bases, with 20 bases remaining between them. The CDR3 loop spans 15 amino acids. CDR3 coding DNA: TGTGCCAGCAGCCCGACCTTGTGGGGCGGGGCAAAACTGTTTTTT. Its protein product is CASSPTLWGGAKLFF. The complete variable domain, with remaining parts taken from reference TRBV5-5 and TRBJ1-4, reads DAGVTQSPTHLIKTRGQQVTLRCSPISGHKSVSWYQQVLGQGPQFIFQYYEKEERGRGNFPDRFSARQFPNYSSELNVNALLLGDSALYLCASSPTLWGGAKLFFGSGTQLSVL.

This clone appeared a few times. The chain has TRBV4-1 and TRBJ2-1; D might be TRBD1 (6 bases). The CDR3 has 14 residues. V gave up 4 bases and J gave up 5 bases, with 12 bases separating them. Germline values: CDR1 MGHRA, CDR2 YSYEKL. CDR3 loop: CASSPRQDHNEQFF. The CDR3 nucleotides read TGCGCCAGCAGCCCCCGACAGGATCACAATGAGCAGTTCTTC.

Concerning this clone: The junction and the germline gene differ at one end; a read error may be behind it. The chain combines TRBV29-1 with TRBJ2-7, with a possible D match to TRBD1 (6 bases). The CDR3 covers 14 residues. Germline CDR1 and CDR2: SQVTM and ANQGSEA. The CDR3, as DNA: TGCAGCGTCGAAGGATCCCCAGGGGACTACGAGCAGTACTTC. It encodes CSVEGSPGDYEQYF.

The genes are TRBV5-1 and TRBJ1-1; 9 bases are a match to TRBD1. CDR3 length equals 19 residues. V lost 2 bases to trimming and J lost 8 bases; unmatched junction nucleotides: 22. The V gene's germline CDR1 is SGHRS and CDR2 YFSETQ. CDR3 in DNA: TGCGCCAGCAGCTTATGGACAGGGGCCAAATCTGGATTCCAAGGGGAAGCTTTCTTT. Its translation: CASSLWTGAKSGFQGEAFF.